Each of the 14 T cell receptor beta chains below was sequenced from the same sample in a study of shared clonotypes between healthy human individuals. TCRdb's copy holds only in-frame clones and misses some; the assay was immunoSEQ multiplex PCR. The table includes 2 million to 2.5 million clones, 90% to 95% detected once. The sample comprised naive CD4+ T cells from PBMCs. Regarding subset: CD45RA+ positively selected. These receptors came from a man between 18 and 35 years old in good health. Some clones in this sample may be carry-over from other donors' samples.

The CDR3 DNA reads TGTGCCAGCAGCGTTACGCTCAGAGACAATGAGCAGTTCTTC. Protein product: CASSVTLRDNEQFF. The J gene is TRBJ2-1, the V gene TRBV6-5, with D hard to call. In germline, CDR1 is MNHEY, CDR2 SVGAGI. The CDR3 is 14 residues long. Trimming took off 6 bases at V and 5 bases at J, with 14 bases between the two ends.

The chain couples TRBV9 to TRBJ2-5; 8 bases match TRBD1. V shed 4 bases, J shed 2 bases, and the junction held 7 bases outside the gene matches. The CDR3 covers 15 residues. From germline, CDR1 is SGDLS and CDR2 YYNGEE. The CDR3 DNA is TGTGCCAGCAGCCTCGGACAGGGCATACAAGAGACCCAGTACTTC. As protein: CASSLGQGIQETQYF.

The chain couples TRBV28 to TRBJ2-7, with a weak D call TRBD1 (5 bases). CDR3 length: 13 amino acids. V was cut by 6 bases and J by 7 bases, with 16 bases left in between. Germline V gene data show CDR1 as MDHEN and CDR2 as SYDVKM. The CDR3 DNA sequence: TGTGCCAGCAGCCTCCCAGGGTTGAGGGAGCAGTACTTC. It encodes CASSLPGLREQYF. The whole variable domain, remainder taken from reference TRBV28 and TRBJ2-7, is DVKVTQSSRYLVKRTGEKVFLECVQDMDHENMFWYRQDPGLGLRLIYFSYDVKMKEKGDIPEGYSVSREKKERFSLILESASTNQTSMYLCASSLPGLREQYFGPGTRLTVT.

The chain joins TRBV18 to TRBJ1-3; 7 bases align to TRBD1. This CDR3 region has 14 residues. V trimming: 5 bases; J trimming: 2 bases; junction bases outside the gene matches: 3. Germline lookup yields CDR1 KGHSH and CDR2 LQKENI. Here the CDR3 reads CASSNTGAGNTIYF. The DNA of the CDR3 is TGTGCCAGCTCAAACACAGGGGCTGGAAACACCATATATTTT.

This clone was observed a handful of times. V and J are TRBV27 and TRBJ1-5; TRBD1 might be the D (5 bases). This CDR3 is 18 amino acids long. V lost 1 base and J 4 bases, leaving 20 bases between the germline ends. Germline loops: CDR1 MNHEY, CDR2 SMNVEV (reference sequence). The CDR3 DNA is TGTGCCAGCAGTTTATTTTTCCACGGGGTAGGGACGAATCAGCCCCAGCATTTT. Protein: CASSLFFHGVGTNQPQHF.

The chain links TRBV5-5 to TRBJ1-2; no definite D call. Germline V gene data show CDR1 as SGHKS and CDR2 as YYEKEE (reference sequence). The CDR3 sequence is 13 residues long. V was cut by 5 bases and J by 3 bases, with 11 bases left in between. The CDR3 loop is CASSEDGYYGYTF. CDR3 coding DNA: TGTGCCAGCAGTGAGGACGGCTACTATGGCTACACCTTC.

The chain joins TRBV27 to TRBJ2-7; 7 nucleotides agree with TRBD2. The CDR3 consists of 14 residues. The V gene end was trimmed by 5 bases and the J gene end by 7 bases; junction bases not matched to a gene: 11. CDR1 is MNHEY, CDR2 SMNVEV, per germline (reference sequence). For the CDR3, the DNA is TGTGCCAGCAGTCTGCTAGCGGACCCTCGGGAGCAGTACTTC. Its translation: CASSLLADPREQYF.

The CDR3 reads CATSRDRPGTQYF. The CDR3 DNA sequence: TGTGCCACCAGCAGGGACAGGCCGGGGACCCAGTACTTC. The V and J genes are TRBV15 and TRBJ2-5, with 7 positions matching TRBD1. This CDR3 is built from 13 residues. V was pared by 3 bases and J by 7 bases, with 5 bases of the junction left unmatched. CDR1 LNHNV and CDR2 YYDKDF come from the germline V gene (reference sequence).

The rearrangement links TRBV7-8 to TRBJ1-1; D unresolved. The CDR3 extends over 14 amino acids. Germline V gene data show CDR1 as SGHVS and CDR2 as FQNEAQ. The ends were cut back, 5 bases at V and 0 bases at J, with 10 bases in the middle. The DNA of the CDR3 is TGTGCCAGCAGCACTGACACTATGAACACTGAAGCTTTCTTT. As protein: CASSTDTMNTEAFF.

A note on this clone: Other DNA sequences in this specimen translate into the identical CDR3. This chain links TRBV6-5 with TRBJ2-7, with D possibly called TRBD1 or TRBD2 (5 bases each). From germline, CDR1 is MNHEY and CDR2 SVGAGI. This CDR3 region has 15 residues. V lost 0 bases and J lost 0, with 9 bases in between. The DNA of the CDR3 is TGTGCCAGCAGTTACTCTGGGGGTAGCTCCTACGAGCAGTACTTC. Translating gives CASSYSGGSSYEQYF.

This sequence joins TRBV29-1 and TRBJ1-2, with no clear D. CDR1 and CDR2 (germline): SQVTM, ANQGSEA. This CDR3 contains 9 residues. V was clipped by 6 bases and J by 7 bases, with 6 bases between them. CDR3 in amino acids: CSVGFGYTF. As DNA, the CDR3 is TGCAGCGTGGGTTTTGGCTACACCTTC.

CDR3 region: CASSLYGYSYSNQPQHF. CDR3 nucleotide sequence: TGTGCCAGCAGTTTATATGGCTACAGTTATAGCAATCAGCCCCAGCATTTT. The genes are TRBV28 and TRBJ1-5; no firm D call. The germline V gene has CDR1 MDHEN and CDR2 SYDVKM. V was trimmed by 1 base and J by 0 bases, leaving 13 bases between them. The CDR3 length is 17 residues.

The chain recombines TRBV7-9 with TRBJ2-2; perhaps TRBD2 as D (6 bases). The CDR3 has 14 amino acids. The V end was cut by 5 bases, the J end by 4 bases, with 11 bases between. The V gene's germline CDR1 is SEHNR and CDR2 FQNEAQ (reference sequence). In DNA form, the CDR3 reads TGTGCCAGCAGCGCTGGGACTGTCACCGGGGAGCTGTTTTTT. Protein sequence: CASSAGTVTGELFF.

The V gene is TRBV27, the J gene TRBJ1-4, with D hard to call. Germline values: CDR1 MNHEY, CDR2 SMNVEV (reference sequence). V lost 2 bases and J lost 1, with 5 bases in between. The CDR3 loop spans 14 amino acids. This CDR3 is CASSLGRTNEKLFF. As DNA, the CDR3 is TGTGCCAGCAGTTTAGGACGAACTAATGAAAAACTGTTTTTT.